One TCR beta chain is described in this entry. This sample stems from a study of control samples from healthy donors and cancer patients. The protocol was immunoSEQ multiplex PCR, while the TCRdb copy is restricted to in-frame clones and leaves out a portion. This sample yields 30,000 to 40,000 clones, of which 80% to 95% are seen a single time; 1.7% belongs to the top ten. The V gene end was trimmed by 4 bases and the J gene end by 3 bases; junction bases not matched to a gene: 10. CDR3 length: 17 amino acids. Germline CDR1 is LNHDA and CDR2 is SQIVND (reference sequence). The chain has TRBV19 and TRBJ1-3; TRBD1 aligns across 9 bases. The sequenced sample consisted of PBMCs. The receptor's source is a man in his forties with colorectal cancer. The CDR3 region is CASSTTGTGIFGNTIYF. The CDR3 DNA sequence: TGTGCCAGTAGTACCACCGGGACAGGGATCTTTGGAAACACCATATATTTT.